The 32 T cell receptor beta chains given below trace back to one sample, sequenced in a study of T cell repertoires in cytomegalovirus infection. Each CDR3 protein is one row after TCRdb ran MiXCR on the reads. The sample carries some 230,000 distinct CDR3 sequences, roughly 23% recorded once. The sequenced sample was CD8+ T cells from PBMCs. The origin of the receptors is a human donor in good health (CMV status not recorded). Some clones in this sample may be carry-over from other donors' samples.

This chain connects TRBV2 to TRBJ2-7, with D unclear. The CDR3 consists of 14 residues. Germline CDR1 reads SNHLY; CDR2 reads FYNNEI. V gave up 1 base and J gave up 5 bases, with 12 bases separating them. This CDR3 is CASSEGLSPDEQYF. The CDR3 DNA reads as TGTGCCAGCAGTGAAGGTCTTTCCCCGGACGAGCAGTACTTC.

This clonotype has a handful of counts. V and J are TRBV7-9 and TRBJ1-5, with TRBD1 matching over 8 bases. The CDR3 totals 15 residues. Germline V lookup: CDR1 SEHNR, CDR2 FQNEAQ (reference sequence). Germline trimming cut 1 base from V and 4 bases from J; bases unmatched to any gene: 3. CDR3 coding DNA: TGTGCCAGCAGCTTAGGACAGGGGACTAATCAGCCCCAGCATTTT. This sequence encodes CASSLGQGTNQPQHF.

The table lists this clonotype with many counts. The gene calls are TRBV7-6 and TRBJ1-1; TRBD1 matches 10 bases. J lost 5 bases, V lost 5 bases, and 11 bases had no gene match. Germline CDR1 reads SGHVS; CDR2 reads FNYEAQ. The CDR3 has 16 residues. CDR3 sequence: CASSVTGTGVDTEAFF. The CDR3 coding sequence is TGTGCCAGCAGCGTGACCGGGACAGGGGTTGATACTGAAGCTTTCTTT.

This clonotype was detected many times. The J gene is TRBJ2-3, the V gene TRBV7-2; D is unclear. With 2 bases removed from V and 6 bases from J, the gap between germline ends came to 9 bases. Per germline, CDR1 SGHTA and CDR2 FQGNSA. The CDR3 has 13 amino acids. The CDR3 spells CASSLTLGDTQYF. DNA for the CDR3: TGTGCCAGCAGCTTAACTTTGGGTGATACGCAGTATTTT.

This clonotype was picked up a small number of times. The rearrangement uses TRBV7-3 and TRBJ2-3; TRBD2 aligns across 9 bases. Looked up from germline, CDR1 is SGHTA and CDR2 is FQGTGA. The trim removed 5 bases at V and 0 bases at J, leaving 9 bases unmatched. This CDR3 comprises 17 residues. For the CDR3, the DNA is TGTGCCAGCAGCCTCGGGGCGGGGGGGCCTAGCACAGATACGCAGTATTTT. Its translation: CASSLGAGGPSTDTQYF.

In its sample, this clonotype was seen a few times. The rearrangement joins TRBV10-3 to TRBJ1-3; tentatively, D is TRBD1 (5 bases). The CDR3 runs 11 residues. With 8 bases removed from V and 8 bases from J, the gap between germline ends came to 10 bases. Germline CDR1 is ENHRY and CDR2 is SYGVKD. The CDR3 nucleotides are TGTGCCATCCGACGGGGGGACACCATATATTTT. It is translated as CAIRRGDTIYF.

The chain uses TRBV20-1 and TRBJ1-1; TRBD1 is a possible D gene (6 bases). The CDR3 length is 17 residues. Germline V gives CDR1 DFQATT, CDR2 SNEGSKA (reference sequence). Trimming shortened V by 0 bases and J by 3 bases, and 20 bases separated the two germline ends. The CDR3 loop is CSARDGDTEYRDTEAFF. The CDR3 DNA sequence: TGCAGTGCTAGAGACGGGGATACGGAGTACAGGGACACTGAAGCTTTCTTT.

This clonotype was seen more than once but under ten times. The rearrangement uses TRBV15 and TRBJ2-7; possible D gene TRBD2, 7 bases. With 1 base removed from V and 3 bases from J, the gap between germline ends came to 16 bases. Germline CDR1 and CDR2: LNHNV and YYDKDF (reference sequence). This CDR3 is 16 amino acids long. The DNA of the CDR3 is TGTGCCACCAGCAGAGGACGGGGAGGGGGAATCTACGAGCAGTACTTC. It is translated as CATSRGRGGGIYEQYF.

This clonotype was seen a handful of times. The CDR3 sequence: CASSPNPRLVPNEQFF. The CDR3, as DNA: TGTGCCAGCAGCCCGAACCCCCGTCTAGTACCCAATGAGCAGTTCTTC. The chain uses TRBV11-1 and TRBJ2-1; D not certain. Germline CDR1 reads SGHAT; CDR2 reads FQDESV (reference sequence). V was clipped by 5 bases and J by 6 bases, with 20 bases between them. The CDR3 totals 16 residues.

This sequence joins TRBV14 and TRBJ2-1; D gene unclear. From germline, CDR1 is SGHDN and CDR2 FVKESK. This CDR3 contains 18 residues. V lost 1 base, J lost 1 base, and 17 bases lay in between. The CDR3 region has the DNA TGTGCCAGCAGCCAAGGGCAGTTTGTGCTAGGATCCTACAATGAGCAGTTCTTC. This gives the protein CASSQGQFVLGSYNEQFF.

The CDR3 DNA reads as TGTGCCAGCAGGGGCGACAGGGTCTATGGCTACACCTTC. Translated, it gives CASRGDRVYGYTF. The V call is TRBV12-3 or TRBV12-4, the J call TRBJ1-2; 7 nucleotides line up with TRBD1. The CDR3 loop spans 13 amino acids. V lost 6 bases to trimming and J lost 4 bases; unmatched junction nucleotides: 5.

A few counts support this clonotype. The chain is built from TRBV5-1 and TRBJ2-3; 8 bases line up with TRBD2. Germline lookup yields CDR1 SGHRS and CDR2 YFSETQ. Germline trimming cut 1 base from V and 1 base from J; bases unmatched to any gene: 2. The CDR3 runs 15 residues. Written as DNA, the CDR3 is TGCGCCAGCAGCTTGACGCGGGGGGGCACAGATACGCAGTATTTT. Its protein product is CASSLTRGGTDTQYF.

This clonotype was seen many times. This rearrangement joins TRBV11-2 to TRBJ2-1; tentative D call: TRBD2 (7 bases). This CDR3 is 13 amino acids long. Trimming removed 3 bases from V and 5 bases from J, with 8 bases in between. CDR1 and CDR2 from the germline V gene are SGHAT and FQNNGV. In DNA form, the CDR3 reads TGTGCCAGCAGCTTGGGGGGGCACAATGAGCAGTTCTTC. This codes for CASSLGGHNEQFF.

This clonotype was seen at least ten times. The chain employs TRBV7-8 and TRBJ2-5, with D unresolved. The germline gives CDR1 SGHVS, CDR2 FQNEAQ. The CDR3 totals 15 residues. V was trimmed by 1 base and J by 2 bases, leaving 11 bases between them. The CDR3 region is CASSLEYSMQETQYF. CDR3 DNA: TGTGCCAGCAGCTTAGAGTACAGCATGCAAGAGACCCAGTACTTC. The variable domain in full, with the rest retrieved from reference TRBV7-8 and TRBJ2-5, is GAGVSQSPRYKVAKRGQDVALRCDPISGHVSLFWYQQALGQGPEFLTYFQNEAQLDKSGLPSDRFFAERPEGSVSTLKIQRTQQEDSAVYLCASSLEYSMQETQYFGPGTRLLVL.

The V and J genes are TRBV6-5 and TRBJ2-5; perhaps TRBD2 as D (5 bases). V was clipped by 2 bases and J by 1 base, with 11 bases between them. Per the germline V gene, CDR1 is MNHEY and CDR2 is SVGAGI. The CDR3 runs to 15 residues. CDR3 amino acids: CASSYPGEGQETQYF. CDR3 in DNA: TGTGCCAGCAGTTACCCCGGAGAGGGCCAAGAGACCCAGTACTTC.

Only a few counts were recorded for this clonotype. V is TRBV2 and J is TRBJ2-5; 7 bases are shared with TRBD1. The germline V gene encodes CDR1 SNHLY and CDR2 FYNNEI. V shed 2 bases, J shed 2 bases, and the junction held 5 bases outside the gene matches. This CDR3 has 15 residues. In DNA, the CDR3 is TGTGCCAGCAGTGAAATGTCAGGGGGACAAGAGACCCAGTACTTC. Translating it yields CASSEMSGGQETQYF.

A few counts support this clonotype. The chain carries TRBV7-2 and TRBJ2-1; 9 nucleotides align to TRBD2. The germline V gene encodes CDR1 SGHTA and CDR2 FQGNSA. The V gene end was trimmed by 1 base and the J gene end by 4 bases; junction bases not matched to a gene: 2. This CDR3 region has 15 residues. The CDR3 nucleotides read TGTGCCAGCAGCTTAGACAGCGGGGGGTACAATGAGCAGTTCTTC. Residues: CASSLDSGGYNEQFF.

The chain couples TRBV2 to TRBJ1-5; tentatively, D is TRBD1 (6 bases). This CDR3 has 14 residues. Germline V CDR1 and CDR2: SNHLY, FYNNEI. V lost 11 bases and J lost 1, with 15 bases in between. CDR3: CAFGGLESNQPQHF. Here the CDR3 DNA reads TGTGCCTTTGGGGGCCTTGAGAGCAATCAGCCCCAGCATTTT.

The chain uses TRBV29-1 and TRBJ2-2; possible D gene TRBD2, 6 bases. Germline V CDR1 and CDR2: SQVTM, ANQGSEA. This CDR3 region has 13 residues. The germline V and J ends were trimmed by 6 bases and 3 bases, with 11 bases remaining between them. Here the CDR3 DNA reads TGCAGCGTCGTGACGGGGGACACCGGGGAGCTGTTTTTT. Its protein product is CSVVTGDTGELFF.

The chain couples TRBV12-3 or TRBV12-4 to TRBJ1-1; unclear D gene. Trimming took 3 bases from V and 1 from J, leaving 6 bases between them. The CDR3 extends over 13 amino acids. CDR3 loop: CASSFFSNTEAFF. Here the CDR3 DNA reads TGTGCCAGCAGTTTCTTCTCGAACACTGAAGCTTTCTTT.

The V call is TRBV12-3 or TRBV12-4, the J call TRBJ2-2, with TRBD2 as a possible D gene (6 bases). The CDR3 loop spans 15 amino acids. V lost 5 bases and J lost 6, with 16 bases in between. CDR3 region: CASSRSSEGSGELFF. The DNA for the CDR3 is TGTGCCAGCAGTCGCTCTAGCGAGGGTTCCGGGGAGCTGTTTTTT.

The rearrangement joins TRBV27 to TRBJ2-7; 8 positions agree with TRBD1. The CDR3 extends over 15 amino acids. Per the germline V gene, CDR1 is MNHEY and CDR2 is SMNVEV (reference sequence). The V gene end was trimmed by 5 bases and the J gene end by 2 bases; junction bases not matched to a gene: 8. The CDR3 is CASSTDRGPPYEQYF. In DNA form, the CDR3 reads TGTGCCAGCAGTACCGACAGGGGACCCCCCTACGAGCAGTACTTC.

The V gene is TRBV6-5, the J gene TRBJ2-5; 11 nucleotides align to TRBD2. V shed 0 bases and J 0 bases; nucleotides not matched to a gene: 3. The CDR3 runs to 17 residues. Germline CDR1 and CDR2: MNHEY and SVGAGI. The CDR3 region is CASSYSPSGGYQETQYF. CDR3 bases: TGTGCCAGCAGTTACTCGCCTAGCGGGGGGTACCAAGAGACCCAGTACTTC.

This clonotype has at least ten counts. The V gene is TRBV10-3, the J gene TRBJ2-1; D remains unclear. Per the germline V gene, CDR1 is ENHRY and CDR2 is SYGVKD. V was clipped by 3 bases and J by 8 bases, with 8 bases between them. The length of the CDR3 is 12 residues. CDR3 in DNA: TGTGCCATCAGTGATCAGGCCCATGAGCAGTTCTTC. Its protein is CAISDQAHEQFF.

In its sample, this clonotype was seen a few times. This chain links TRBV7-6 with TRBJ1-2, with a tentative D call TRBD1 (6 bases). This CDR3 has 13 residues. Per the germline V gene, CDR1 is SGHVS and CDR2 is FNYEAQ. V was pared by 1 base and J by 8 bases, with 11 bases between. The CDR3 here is CASSLGRGDGYTF. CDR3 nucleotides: TGTGCCAGCAGCTTAGGCAGGGGAGACGGCTACACCTTC.

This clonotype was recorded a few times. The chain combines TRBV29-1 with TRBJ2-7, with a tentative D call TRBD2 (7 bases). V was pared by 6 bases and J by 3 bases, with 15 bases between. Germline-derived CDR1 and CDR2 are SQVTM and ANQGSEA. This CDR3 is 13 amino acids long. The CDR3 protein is CSVSGGRGYEQYF. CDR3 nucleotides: TGCAGCGTCTCGGGGGGCCGCGGCTACGAGCAGTACTTC.

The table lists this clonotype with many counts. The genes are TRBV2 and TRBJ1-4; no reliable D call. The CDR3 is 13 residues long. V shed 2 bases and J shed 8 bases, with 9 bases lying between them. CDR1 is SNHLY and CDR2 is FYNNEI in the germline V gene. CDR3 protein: CASSETGGEKLFF. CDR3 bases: TGTGCCAGCAGTGAAACGGGAGGGGAAAAACTGTTTTTT.

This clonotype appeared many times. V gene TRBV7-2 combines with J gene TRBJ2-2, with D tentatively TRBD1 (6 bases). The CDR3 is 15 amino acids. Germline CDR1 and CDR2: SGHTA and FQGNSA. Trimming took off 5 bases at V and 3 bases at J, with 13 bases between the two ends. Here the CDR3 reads CASSDRNKYTGELFF. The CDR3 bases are TGTGCCAGCAGCGACAGGAACAAATACACCGGGGAGCTGTTTTTT.

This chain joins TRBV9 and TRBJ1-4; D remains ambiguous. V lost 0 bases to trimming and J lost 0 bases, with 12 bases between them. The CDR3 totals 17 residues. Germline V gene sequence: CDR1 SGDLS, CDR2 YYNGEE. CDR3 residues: CASSVDPGVATNEKLFF. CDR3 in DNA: TGTGCCAGCAGCGTAGATCCGGGAGTAGCAACTAATGAAAAACTGTTTTTT.

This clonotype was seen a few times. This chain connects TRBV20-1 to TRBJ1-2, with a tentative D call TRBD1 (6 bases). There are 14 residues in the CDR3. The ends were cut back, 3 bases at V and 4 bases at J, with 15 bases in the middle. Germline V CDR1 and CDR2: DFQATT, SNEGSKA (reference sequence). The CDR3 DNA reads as TGCAGTGCTAGGGAAACAGGGACCCTCTATGGCTACACCTTC. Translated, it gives CSARETGTLYGYTF.

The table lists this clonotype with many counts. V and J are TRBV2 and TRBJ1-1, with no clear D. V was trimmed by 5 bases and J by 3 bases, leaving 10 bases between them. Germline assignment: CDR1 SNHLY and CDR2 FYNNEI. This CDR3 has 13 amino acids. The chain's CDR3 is CASSLTGYTEAFF. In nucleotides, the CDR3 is TGTGCCAGCAGTCTCACGGGGTACACTGAAGCTTTCTTT.

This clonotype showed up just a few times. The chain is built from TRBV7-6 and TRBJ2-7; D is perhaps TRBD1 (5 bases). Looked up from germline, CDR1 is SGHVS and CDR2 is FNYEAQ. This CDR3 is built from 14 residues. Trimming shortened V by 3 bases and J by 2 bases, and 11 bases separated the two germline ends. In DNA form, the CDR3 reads TGTGCCAGCAGCTTCCTCACAGGTCCCTACGAGCAGTACTTC. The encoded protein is CASSFLTGPYEQYF.